These T cell receptor beta chains were read from a single sample in a study of shared clonotypes between healthy human individuals. Assay: immunoSEQ multiplex PCR; the TCRdb copy retains only in-frame clones and omits some. The data hold under 1,100,000 clones, with about 80% observed a single time. The sample was memory CD4+ T cells sorted from blood. These receptors came from a man in his late teens or twenties in good health. The CDR3 runs from the conserved cysteine through the conserved F or W. D genes are given only for firm matches. Size tells how often a clone was seen (once, few, many) or the class of an expanded clone, and some rows leave it out.

>.|TRBV28|TRBJ2-5|.
TGTGCCAGCGCTACAGGGACCTCTAAGACCCAGTACTTC
CASATGTSKTQYF
>few|TRBV4-2|TRBJ2-7|TRBD2
TGTGCCAGCAGCCTAGCGGGGACCTCCTACGAGCAGTACTTC
CASSLAGTSYEQYF
>.|TRBV10-3|TRBJ1-6|.
TGTGCCATCAGCGAAGGACAGAATAATTCACCCCTCCACTTT
CAISEGQNNSPLHF
>once|TRBV2|TRBJ2-2|.
TGTGCCAGCATAGGGGACTTGACGAACACCGGGGAGCTGTTTTTT
CASIGDLTNTGELFF
>.|TRBV18|TRBJ2-2|.
TGTGCCAGCTCTGCGCTGGGCGGGGAGCTGTTTTTT
CASSALGGELFF
>.|TRBV4-3|TRBJ1-1|.
TGCGCCAGCAGCCAAGTCCACGGCACTGAAGCTTTCTTT
CASSQVHGTEAFF
>.|TRBV5-1|TRBJ1-1|.
TGCGCCAGCAGCCCTCAGACAGGAAACACTGAAGCTTTCTTT
CASSPQTGNTEAFF
>.|TRBV11-2|TRBJ2-1|.
TGTGCCAGCAGCTTAGGATATAGGCCCAATGAGCAGTTCTTC
CASSLGYRPNEQFF
>.|TRBV5-4|TRBJ1-4|.
TGTGCCAGCAGCTTATACGGGACAACTAATGAAAAACTGTTTTTT
CASSLYGTTNEKLFF
>many|TRBV6-6|TRBJ1-6|.
TGTGCCAGCAGTCGCGGGGGGATGGGGAATTCACCCCTCCACTTT
CASSRGGMGNSPLHF
>.|TRBV6-6|TRBJ1-5|.
TGTGCCAGCAGTTACGGGGAGGGGGTTAGCAATCAGCCCCAGCATTTT
CASSYGEGVSNQPQHF
>.|TRBV18|TRBJ1-5|TRBD1
TGTGCCAGCCGACAGGGGATAGAGCAGCCCCAGCATTTT
CASRQGIEQPQHF
>many|TRBV2|TRBJ1-2|TRBD1
TGTGCCAGCAGGCAGGGGGCGCAGGGCTATGGCTACACCTTC
CASRQGAQGYGYTF
>once|TRBV25-1|TRBJ2-1|.
TGTGCCAGCAGTGGGGGCCTTGAGCAGTTCTTC
CASSGGLEQFF
>.|TRBV7-2|TRBJ2-3|.
TGTGCCAGCACCCTTTATCTCTCAGATACGCAGTATTTT
CASTLYLSDTQYF
>.|TRBV2|TRBJ2-6|.
TGTGCCAGCAGAAAATCGACGGAGGCCTTTGCCTCTGGGGCCAACGTCCTGACTTTC
CASRKSTEAFASGANVLTF
>.|TRBV28|TRBJ1-2|.
TGTGCCAGCAGTCCGGTCTATGGCTACACCTTC
CASSPVYGYTF
>.|TRBV6-1|TRBJ1-4|.
TGTGCCAGCAGTGAAAGCGCGGCAACTAATGAAAAACTGTTTTTT
CASSESAATNEKLFF
>.|TRBV10-3|TRBJ1-2|.
TGTGCCATCAGTGCGACACAGGCTGACTATGGCTACACCTTC
CAISATQADYGYTF
>many|TRBV11-2|TRBJ2-7|.
TGTGCCAGCAGCTTCGCTAGACAGAGCTTTTACGAGCAGTACTTC
CASSFARQSFYEQYF
>.|TRBV6-1|TRBJ1-2|TRBD1
TGTGCCAGCACCAATCAGGGACAGTCCTATGGCTACACCTTC
CASTNQGQSYGYTF
>.|TRBV28|TRBJ1-2|.
TGTGCCAGCAGTTTGCGTGGGGTGACAGTCTATGGCTACACCTTC
CASSLRGVTVYGYTF
>.|TRBV5-1|TRBJ2-5|TRBD2
TGCGCCAGCAGCCCGGGACTAGCGGGGGGCCTGTGGCAAGAGACCCAGTACTTC
CASSPGLAGGLWQETQYF
>.|TRBV10-1|TRBJ2-3|TRBD2
TGCGCCAGCAGTGAAGACCAGCGGGGGACCACAGATACGCAGTATTTT
CASSEDQRGTTDTQYF
>.|TRBV5-3|TRBJ2-3|TRBD2
TGTGCCAGAAGCTTGGTTTTAGGAGCGGGAGGGCCTACAGATACGCAGTATTTT
CARSLVLGAGGPTDTQYF
>once|TRBV28|TRBJ1-6|.
TGTGCCACTCAGAAAGTCAATAATTCACCCCTCCACTTT
CATQKVNNSPLHF
>.|TRBV27|TRBJ2-5|TRBD2
TGTGCCAGCAGCGCCTCCGGGACTAGGAGGGAGACCCAGTACTTC
CASSASGTRRETQYF
>.|TRBV29-1|TRBJ1-1|.
TGCAGCGTTGAGAAGGGGCAGCTGAACACTGAAGCTTTCTTT
CSVEKGQLNTEAFF
>.|TRBV7-9|TRBJ2-3|TRBD2
TGTGCCAGCGGCGGGAGAGGGGCTAGCACAGATACGCAGTATTTT
CASGGRGASTDTQYF
>few|TRBV6-5|TRBJ1-1|TRBD1
TGTGCCAGCGACCCAGGACAGGGACAAGCTTTCTTT
CASDPGQGQAFF
>.|TRBV18|TRBJ2-3|TRBD2
TGTGCCAGCTCACCTAGCGGGACAGATACGCAGTATTTT
CASSPSGTDTQYF
>.|TRBV30|TRBJ2-5|.
TGTGCCCGCGGCGGGCAAGAGACCCAGTACTTC
CARGGQETQYF
>once|TRBV6-6|TRBJ2-7|TRBD2
TGTGCCAGCAGTTACCCGAAGACCGGGGGGAACGACGAGCAGTACTTC
CASSYPKTGGNDEQYF
>.|TRBV7-3|TRBJ2-7|.
TGTGCCAGCAGCCAGGGACTCGCGACACGGGGGGAGCAGTACTTC
CASSQGLATRGEQYF
>.|TRBV6-1|TRBJ1-6|TRBD1
TGTGCCAGCAGGGGGCAGGGGGGTAATTCACCCCTCCACTTT
CASRGQGGNSPLHF
>.|TRBV11-3|TRBJ2-3|TRBD2
TGTGCCAGCAGCCCTAGCGGGGGGGCAGATACGCAGTATTTT
CASSPSGGADTQYF
>.|TRBV7-8|TRBJ2-2|.
TGTGCCAGCAGCTTATGGGACGGGGAGCTGTTTTTT
CASSLWDGELFF